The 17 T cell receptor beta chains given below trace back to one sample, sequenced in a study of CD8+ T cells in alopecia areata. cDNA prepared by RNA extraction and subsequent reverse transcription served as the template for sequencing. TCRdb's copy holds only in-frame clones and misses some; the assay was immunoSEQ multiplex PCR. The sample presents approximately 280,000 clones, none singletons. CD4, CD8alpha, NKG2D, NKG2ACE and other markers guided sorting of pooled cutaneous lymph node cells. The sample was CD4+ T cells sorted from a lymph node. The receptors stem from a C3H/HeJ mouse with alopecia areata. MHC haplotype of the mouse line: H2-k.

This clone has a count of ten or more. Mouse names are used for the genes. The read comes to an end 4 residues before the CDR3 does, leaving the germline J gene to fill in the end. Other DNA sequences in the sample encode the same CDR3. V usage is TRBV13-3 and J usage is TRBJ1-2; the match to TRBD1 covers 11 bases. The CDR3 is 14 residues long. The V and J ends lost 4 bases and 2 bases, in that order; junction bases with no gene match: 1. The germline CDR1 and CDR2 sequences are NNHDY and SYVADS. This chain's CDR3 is CASSWDRGNSDYTF. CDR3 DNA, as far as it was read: TGTGCCAGCAGTTGGGACAGGGGGAACTCC.

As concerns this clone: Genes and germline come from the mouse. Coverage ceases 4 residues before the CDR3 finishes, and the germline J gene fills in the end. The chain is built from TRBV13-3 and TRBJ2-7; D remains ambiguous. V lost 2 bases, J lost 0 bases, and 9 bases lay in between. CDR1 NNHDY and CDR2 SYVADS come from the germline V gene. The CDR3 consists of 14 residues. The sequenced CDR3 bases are TGTGCCAGCAGTGAAGAGGGTCCCTCCTAT. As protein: CASSEEGPSY. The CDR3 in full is CASSEEGPSYEQYF.

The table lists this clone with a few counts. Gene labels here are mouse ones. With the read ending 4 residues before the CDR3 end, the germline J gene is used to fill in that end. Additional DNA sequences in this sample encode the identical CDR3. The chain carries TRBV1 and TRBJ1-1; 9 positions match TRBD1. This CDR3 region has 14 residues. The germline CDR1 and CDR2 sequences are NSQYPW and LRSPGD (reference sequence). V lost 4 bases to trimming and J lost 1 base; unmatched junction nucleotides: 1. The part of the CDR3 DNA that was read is TGCACCTGCAGTGAACAGGGGGCGAACACA. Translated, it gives CTCSEQGANT. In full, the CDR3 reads CTCSEQGANTEVFF.

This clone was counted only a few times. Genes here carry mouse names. CDR3 DNA, as far as it was read: TGTGCCAGCAGTGATGGTTGGGGGGGCTATGCT. It yields the protein CASSDGWGGYA. The CDR3 as a whole reads CASSDGWGGYAEQFF. The V and J genes are TRBV13-3 and TRBJ2-1, with 8 bases identical to TRBD2. The sequence runs out 4 residues before the end of the CDR3; the remainder is reconstructed from the germline J gene. This CDR3 spans 15 amino acids. The junction had 2 bases not matched to a gene; V was cut back by 0 bases and J by 3 bases. Germline-derived CDR1 and CDR2 are NNHDY and SYVADS.

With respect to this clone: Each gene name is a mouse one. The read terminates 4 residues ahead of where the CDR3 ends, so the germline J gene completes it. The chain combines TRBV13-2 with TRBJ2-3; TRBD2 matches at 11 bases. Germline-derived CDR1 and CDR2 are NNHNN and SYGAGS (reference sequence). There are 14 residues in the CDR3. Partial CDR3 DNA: TGTGCCAGCGGGGACTGGGGGGATGGAGAA. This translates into CASGDWGDGE. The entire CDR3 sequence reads CASGDWGDGETLYF.

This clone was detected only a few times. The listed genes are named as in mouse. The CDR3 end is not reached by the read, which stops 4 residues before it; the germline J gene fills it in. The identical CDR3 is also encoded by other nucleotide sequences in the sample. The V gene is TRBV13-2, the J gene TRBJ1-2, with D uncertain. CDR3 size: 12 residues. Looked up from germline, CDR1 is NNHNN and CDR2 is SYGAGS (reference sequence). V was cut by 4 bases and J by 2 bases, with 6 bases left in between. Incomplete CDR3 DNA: TGTGCCAGCGGTCCACAGAACTCC. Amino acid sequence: CASGPQNS. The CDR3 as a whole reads CASGPQNSDYTF.

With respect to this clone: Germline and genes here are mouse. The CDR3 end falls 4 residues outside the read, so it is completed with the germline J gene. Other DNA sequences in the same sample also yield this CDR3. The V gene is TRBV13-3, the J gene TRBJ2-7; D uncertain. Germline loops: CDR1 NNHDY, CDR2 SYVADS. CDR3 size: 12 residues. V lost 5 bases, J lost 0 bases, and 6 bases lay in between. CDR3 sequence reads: CASSDNSYEQYF. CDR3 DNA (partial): TGTGCCAGCAGCGACAACTCCTAT.

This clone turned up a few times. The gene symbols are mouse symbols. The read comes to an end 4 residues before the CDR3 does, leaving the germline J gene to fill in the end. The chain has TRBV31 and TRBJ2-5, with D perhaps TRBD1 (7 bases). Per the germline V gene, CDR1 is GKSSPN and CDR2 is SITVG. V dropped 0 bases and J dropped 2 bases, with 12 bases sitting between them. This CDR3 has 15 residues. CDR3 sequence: CAWSLIGGLQDTQYF. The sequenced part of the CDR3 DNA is TGTGCCTGGAGTCTAATAGGGGGCCTCCAAGAC.

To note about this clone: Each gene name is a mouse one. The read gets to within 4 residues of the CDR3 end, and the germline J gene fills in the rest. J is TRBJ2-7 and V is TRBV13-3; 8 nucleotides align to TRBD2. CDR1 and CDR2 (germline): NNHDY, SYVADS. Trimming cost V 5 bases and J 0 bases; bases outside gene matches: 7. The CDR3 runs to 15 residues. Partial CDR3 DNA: TGTGCCAGCAGGCCTCACTGGGGGAGCTCCTAT. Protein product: CASRPHWGSSY. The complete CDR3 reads CASRPHWGSSYEQYF.

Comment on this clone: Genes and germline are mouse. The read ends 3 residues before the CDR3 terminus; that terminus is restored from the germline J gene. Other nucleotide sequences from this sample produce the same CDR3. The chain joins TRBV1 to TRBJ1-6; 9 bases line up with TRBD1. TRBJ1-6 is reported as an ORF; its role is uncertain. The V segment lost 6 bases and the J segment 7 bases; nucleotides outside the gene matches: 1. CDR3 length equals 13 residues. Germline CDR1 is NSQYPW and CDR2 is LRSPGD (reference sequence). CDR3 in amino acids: CTCRDRGNSPLYF. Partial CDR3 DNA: TGCACCTGCAGAGACAGGGGGAATTCGCCC.

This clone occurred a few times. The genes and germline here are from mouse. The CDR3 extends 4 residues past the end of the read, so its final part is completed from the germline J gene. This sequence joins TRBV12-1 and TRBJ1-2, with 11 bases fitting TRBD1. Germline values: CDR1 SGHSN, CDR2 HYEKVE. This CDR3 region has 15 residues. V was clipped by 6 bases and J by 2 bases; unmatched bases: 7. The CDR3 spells CASSSGTGGNSDYTF. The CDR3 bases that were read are TGTGCCAGCAGCTCCGGGACAGGGGGGAACTCC.

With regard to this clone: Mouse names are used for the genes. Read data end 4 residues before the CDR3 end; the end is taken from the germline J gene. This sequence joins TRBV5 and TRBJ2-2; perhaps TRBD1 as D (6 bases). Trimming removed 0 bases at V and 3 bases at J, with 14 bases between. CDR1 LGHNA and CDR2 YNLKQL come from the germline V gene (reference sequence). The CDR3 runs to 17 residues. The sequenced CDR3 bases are TGTGCCAGCAGCCAAGATTGGGCAGGGGAGGACACCGGG. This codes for CASSQDWAGEDTG. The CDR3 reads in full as CASSQDWAGEDTGQLYF.

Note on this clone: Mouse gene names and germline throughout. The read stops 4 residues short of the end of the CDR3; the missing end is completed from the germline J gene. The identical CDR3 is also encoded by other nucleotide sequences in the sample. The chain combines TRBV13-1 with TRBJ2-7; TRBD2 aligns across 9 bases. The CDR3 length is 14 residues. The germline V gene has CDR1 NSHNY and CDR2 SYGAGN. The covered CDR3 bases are TGTGCCAGCAGTGATGCTCTGGGGGGGTAT. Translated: CASSDALGGY. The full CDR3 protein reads CASSDALGGYEQYF.

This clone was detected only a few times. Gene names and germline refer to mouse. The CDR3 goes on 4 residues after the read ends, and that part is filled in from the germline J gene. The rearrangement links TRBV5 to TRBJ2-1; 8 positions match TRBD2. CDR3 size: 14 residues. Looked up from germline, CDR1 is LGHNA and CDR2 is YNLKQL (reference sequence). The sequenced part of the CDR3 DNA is TGTGCCAGCAGCCTCTGGGGGGTGGGAGCT. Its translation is CASSLWGVGA. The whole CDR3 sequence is CASSLWGVGAEQFF.

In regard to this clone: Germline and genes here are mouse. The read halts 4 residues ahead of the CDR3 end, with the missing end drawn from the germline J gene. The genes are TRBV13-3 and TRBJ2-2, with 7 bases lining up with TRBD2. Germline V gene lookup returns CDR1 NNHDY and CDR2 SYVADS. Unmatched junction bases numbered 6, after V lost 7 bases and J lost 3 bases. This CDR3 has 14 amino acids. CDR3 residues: CASLMGGDTGQLYF. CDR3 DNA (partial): TGTGCCAGCCTGATGGGGGGAGACACCGGG.

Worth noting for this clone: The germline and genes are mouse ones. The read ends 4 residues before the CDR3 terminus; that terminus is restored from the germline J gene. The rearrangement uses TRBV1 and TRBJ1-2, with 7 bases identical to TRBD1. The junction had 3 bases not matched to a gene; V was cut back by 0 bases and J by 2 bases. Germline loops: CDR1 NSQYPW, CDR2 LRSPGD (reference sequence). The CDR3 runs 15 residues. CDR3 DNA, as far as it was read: TGCACCTGCAGTGCAGAACCACAGGGGAACTCC. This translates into CTCSAEPQGNS. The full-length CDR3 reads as CTCSAEPQGNSDYTF.

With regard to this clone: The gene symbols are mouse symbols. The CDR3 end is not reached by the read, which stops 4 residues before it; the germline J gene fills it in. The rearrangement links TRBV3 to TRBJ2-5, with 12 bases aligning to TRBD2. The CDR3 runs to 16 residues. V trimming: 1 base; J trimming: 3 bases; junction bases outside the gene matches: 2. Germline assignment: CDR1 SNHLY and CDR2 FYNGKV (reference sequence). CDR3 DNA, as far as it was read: TGTGCCAGCAGCTTAGATGGACTGGGGGGGCAAGAC. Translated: CASSLDGLGGQD. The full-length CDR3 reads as CASSLDGLGGQDTQYF. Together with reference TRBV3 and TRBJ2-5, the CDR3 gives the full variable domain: GPKVLQIPSHQIIDMGQMVTLNCDPVSNHLYFYWYKQILGQQMEFLVNFYNGKVMEKSKLFKDQFSVERPDGSYFTLKIQPTALEDSAVYFCASSLDGLGGQDTQYFGPGTRLLVL.